This TCR beta chain is drawn from a study of identical twins. TCRdb re-analysed the 5' RACE reads in MiXCR, keeping a single row per CDR3 protein. The sample records some 1,700,000 distinct CDR3 sequences, around 29% being singletons. In this sample, this clonotype turned up a few times. CDR1 is SQVTM, CDR2 ANQGSEA, per germline. The CDR3 extends over 12 amino acids. The V and J ends lost 1 base and 4 bases respectively, with 7 bases between them. Specimen: cord blood. This clonotype was sampled from a newborn girl in good health. This chain uses TRBV29-1 with TRBJ1-2, with D unclear. CDR3 DNA: TGCAGCGTTGAAGCCGCATCCTATGGCTACACCTTC. Protein product: CSVEAASYGYTF.